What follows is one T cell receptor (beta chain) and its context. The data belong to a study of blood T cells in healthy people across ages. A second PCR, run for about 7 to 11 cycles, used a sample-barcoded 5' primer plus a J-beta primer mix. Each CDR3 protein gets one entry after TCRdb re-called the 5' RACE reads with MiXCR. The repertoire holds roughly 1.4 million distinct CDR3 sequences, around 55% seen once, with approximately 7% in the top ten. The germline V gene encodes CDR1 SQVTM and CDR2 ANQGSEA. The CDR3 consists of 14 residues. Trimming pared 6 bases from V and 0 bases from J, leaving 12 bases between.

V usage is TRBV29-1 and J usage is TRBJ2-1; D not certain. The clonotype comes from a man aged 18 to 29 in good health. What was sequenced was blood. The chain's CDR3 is CSVPDVSSYNEQFF. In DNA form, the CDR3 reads TGCAGCGTGCCCGACGTCAGCTCCTACAATGAGCAGTTCTTC.